This paragraph covers one TCR beta chain sequence. Its antigen is unidentified. This was the immunoSEQ version 4 assay in survey mode. Genomic DNA was diluted to 9 to 10 ng/uL, up to 1 ug per sample. Here immunoSEQ multiplex PCR was the method, and the copy in TCRdb shows in-frame clones only, minus some. The profile covers 15,000 to 20,000 clones, with about 80% appearing a single time and under 8% taken by the ten largest. The sample originates from a study of persistence of HIV-infected CD4 T cells. Study at large: Median time on suppressive ART was less than nine years. Findings and caveats of the study: CMV- and Gag-responding cells had lower TCRbeta richness than CD3/CD28-responding cells. Antigen-responding cells were enriched for degenerate expanded CDR3beta sequences.

The stimulus was lysate of CMV-infected fibroblasts, about 10 ug/mL. Responding CD4+ T cells were sorted by upregulation of both CD40 ligand and CD69. Trimming shortened V by 5 bases and J by 3 bases, and 11 bases separated the two germline ends. Germline values: CDR1 SGHTA, CDR2 FQGNSA. This CDR3 contains 15 residues. The sequence came from an adult man with HIV who was CMV-seropositive. The chain employs TRBV7-2 and TRBJ1-6; the D is unclear. This specimen was CD4+ T cells sorted from PBMCs after approximately 20-hour stimulation, taken from a patient who received antiretroviral therapy. The CDR3 reads CASSEQRNYNSPLHF. The DNA of the CDR3 is TGTGCCAGCAGCGAGCAGAGGAACTATAATTCACCCCTCCACTTT. The entire variable domain, with the rest obtained from reference TRBV7-2 and TRBJ1-6, is as follows: GAGVSQSPSNKVTEKGKDVELRCDPISGHTALYWYRQSLGQGLEFLIYFQGNSAPDKSGLPSDRFSAERTGGSVSTLTIQRTQQEDSAVYLCASSEQRNYNSPLHFGNGTRLTVT.